This TCR beta chain was sequenced for a study of shared clonotypes between healthy human individuals. Looking at the study overall: The study enrolled a couple of women and a few men aged 18 to 49. Overall study results and limits: Inspection by rarefaction showed sorted-subset sequencing to be incomplete despite large depth.

In this sample, this clone turned up a few times. As yet, its antigen is unknown. The germline V gene encodes CDR1 MDHEN and CDR2 SYDVKM. The ends were cut back, 7 bases at V and 7 bases at J, with 17 bases in the middle. The CDR3 contains 15 residues. The repertoire was sequenced with immunoSEQ multiplex PCR; TCRdb's copy has only in-frame clones and lacks some. The repertoire holds about 1 million clones, with roughly 75% as singletons. The split of CD4+ cells yielded CD45RA+ naive and CD45RA-negative memory subsets. Sequenced sample: memory CD4+ T cells sorted from blood. Sample subset: CD45RA-negative fraction. V gene TRBV28 combines with J gene TRBJ1-6; a possible D gene is TRBD1 (5 bases). This clonotype was obtained from a man younger than 35 in good health. The CDR3 DNA is TGTGCCAGCACACCCAGGGTCTCAAGGAATTCACCCCTCCACTTT. The encoded protein is CASTPRVSRNSPLHF.